This T cell receptor (beta chain) was found in a study of shared clonotypes between healthy human individuals. Genomic DNA (from each subset) was split evenly across several immunoSEQ plates. Here immunoSEQ multiplex PCR was the method, and the copy in TCRdb shows in-frame clones only, minus some. The sample has around 2.3 million clones, 90% to 96% seen once; the top ten hold less than 0.15%. The germline V gene encodes CDR1 SGHRS and CDR2 YFSETQ. This CDR3 spans 13 amino acids. V lost 2 bases and J 1 base, leaving 6 bases between the germline ends. Turning to this clone: The same CDR3 also results from other DNA sequences found in this sample.

This clonotype originated in a man in his late teens or twenties in good health. Material for sequencing was naive CD4+ T cells sorted from blood. Subset specified: CD45RA+ positively selected. The chain combines TRBV5-1 with TRBJ1-2; possible D gene TRBD1, 6 bases. CDR3 sequence: CASSLQGNYGYTF. CDR3 coding DNA: TGCGCCAGCAGCTTACAGGGTAACTATGGCTACACCTTC.